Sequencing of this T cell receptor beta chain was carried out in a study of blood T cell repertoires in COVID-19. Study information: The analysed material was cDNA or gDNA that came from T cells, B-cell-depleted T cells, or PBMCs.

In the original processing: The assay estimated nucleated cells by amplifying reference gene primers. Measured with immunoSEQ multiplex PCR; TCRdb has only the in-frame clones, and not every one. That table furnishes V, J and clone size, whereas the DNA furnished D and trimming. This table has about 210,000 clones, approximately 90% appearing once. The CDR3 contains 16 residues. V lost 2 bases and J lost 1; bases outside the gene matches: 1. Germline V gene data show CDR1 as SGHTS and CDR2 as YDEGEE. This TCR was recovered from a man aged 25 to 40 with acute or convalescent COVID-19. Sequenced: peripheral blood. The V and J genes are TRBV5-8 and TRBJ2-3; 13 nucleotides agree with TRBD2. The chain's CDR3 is CASSFGLAGGTDTQYF. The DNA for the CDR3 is TGTGCCAGCAGCTTTGGACTAGCGGGGGGCACAGATACGCAGTATTTT.